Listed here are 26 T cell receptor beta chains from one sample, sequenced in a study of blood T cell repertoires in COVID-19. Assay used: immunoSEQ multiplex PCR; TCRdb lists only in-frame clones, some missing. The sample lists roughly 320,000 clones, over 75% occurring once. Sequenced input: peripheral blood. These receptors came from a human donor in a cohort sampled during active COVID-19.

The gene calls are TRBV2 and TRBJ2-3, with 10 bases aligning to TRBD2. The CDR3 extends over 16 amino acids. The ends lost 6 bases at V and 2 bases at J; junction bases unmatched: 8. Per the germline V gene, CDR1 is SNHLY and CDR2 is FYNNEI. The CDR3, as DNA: TGTGCCAGCAGCGAGGAGCGGGGGGGAAACACAGATACGCAGTATTTT. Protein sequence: CASSEERGGNTDTQYF.

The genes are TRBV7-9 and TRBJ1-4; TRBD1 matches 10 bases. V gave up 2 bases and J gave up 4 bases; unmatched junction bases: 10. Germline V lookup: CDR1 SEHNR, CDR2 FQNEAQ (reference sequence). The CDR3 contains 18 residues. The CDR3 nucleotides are TGTGCCAGCAGCTTATCTGGGACAGGGGAAATCGGTAATGAAAAACTGTTTTTT. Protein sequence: CASSLSGTGEIGNEKLFF. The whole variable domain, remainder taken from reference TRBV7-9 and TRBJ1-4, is DTGVSQNPRHKITKRGQNVTFRCDPISEHNRLYWYRQTLGQGPEFLTYFQNEAQLEKSRLLSDRFSAERPKGSFSTLEIQRTEQGDSAMYLCASSLSGTGEIGNEKLFFGSGTQLSVL.

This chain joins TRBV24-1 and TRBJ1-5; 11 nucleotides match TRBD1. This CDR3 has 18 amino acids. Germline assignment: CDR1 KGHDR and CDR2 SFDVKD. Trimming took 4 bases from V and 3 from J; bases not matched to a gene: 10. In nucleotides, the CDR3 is TGTGCCACCAGTGACACGGACAGGGGGCAGGGAACCAATCAGCCCCAGCATTTT. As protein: CATSDTDRGQGTNQPQHF.

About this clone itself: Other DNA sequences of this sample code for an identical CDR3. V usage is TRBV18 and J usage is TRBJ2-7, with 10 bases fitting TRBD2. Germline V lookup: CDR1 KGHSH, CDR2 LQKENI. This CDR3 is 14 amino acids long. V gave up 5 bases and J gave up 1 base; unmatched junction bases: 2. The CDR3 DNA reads TGTGCCAGCTCATTAGCGGGGGGATCCTACGAGCAGTACTTC. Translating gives CASSLAGGSYEQYF.

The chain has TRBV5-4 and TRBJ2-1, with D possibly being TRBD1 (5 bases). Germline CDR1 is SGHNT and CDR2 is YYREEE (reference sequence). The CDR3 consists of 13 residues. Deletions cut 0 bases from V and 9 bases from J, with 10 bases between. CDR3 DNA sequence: TGTGCCAGCAGCTTGGCCGATCAGGGTGAGCAGTTCTTC. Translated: CASSLADQGEQFF.

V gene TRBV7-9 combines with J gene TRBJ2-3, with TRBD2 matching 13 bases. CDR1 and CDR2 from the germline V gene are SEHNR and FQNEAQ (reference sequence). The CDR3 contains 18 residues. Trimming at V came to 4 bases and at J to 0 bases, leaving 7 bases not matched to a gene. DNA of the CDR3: TGTGCCAGCAGCTCTCCCGGGACTAGCGGGATAAGCACAGATACGCAGTATTTT. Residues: CASSSPGTSGISTDTQYF.

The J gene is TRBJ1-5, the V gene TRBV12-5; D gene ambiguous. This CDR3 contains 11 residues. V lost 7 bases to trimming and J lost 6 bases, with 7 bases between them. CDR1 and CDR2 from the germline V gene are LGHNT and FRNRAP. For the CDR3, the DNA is TGTGCTAGTGCCCGAGGTCAGCCCCAGCATTTT. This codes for CASARGQPQHF.

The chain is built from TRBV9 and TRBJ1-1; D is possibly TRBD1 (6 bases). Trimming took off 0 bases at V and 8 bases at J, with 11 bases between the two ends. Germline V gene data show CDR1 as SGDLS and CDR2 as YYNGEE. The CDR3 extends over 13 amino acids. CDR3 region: CASSVGIGTEAFF. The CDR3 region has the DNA TGTGCCAGCAGCGTAGGTATCGGGACAGAAGCTTTCTTT.

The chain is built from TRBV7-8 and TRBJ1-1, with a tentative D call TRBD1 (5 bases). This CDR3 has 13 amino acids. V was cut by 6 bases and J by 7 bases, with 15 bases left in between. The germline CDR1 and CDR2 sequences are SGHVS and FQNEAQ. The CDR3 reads CASSHAGIIEAFF. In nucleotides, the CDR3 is TGTGCCAGCAGTCACGCAGGGATAATTGAAGCTTTCTTT.

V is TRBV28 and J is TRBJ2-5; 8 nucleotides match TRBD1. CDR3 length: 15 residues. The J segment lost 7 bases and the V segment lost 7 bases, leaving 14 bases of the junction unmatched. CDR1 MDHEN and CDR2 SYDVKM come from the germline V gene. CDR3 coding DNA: TGTGCCAGCATCCCGGGACAGGTCCAAACCAGGACCCAGTACTTC. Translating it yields CASIPGQVQTRTQYF.

CDR3 region: CAISDPSGGSQETQYF. In DNA, the CDR3 is TGTGCCATCAGTGATCCTAGCGGGGGGTCCCAAGAGACCCAGTACTTC. V and J are TRBV10-3 and TRBJ2-5; 11 bases are a match to TRBD2. This CDR3 is built from 16 residues. Germline CDR1 is ENHRY and CDR2 is SYGVKD. The junction had 4 bases not matched to a gene; V was cut back by 3 bases and J by 1 base.

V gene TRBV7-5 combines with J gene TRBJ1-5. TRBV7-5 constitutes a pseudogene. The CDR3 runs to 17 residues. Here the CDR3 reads CVRSLDGGSDSNQPQHF. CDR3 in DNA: TGTGTCAGAAGCTTAGATGGGGGGTCGGATAGCAATCAGCCCCAGCATTTT.

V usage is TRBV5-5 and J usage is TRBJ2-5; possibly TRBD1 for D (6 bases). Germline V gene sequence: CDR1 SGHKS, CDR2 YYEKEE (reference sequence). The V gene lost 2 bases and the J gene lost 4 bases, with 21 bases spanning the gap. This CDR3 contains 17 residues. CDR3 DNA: TGTGCCAGCAGCTTTAAACCAATATTACAGGGCGGAGAGACCCAGTACTTC. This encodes CASSFKPILQGGETQYF.

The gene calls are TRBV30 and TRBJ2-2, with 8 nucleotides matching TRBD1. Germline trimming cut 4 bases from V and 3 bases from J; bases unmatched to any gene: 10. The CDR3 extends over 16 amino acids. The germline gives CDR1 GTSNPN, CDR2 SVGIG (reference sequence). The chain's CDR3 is CAWTAYGTGHTGELFF. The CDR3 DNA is TGTGCCTGGACGGCCTACGGGACAGGACACACCGGGGAGCTGTTTTTT. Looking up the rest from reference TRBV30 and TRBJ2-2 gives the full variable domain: SQTIHQWPATLVQPVGSPLSLECTVEGTSNPNLYWYRQAAGRGLQLLFYSVGIGQISSEVPQNLSASRPQDRQFILSSKKLLLSDSGFYLCAWTAYGTGHTGELFFGEGSRLTVL.

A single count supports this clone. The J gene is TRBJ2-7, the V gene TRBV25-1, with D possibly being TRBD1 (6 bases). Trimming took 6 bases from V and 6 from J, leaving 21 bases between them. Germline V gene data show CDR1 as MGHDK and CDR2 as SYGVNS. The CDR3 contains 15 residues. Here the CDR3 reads CASSTPQGLVGEQYF. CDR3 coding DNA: TGTGCCAGCAGCACCCCCCAGGGGTTGGTTGGCGAGCAGTACTTC.

In DNA, the CDR3 is TGCGCCAGCAGTGACCCGGGAAACACTGAAGCTTTCTTT. Protein sequence: CASSDPGNTEAFF. The J gene is TRBJ1-1, the V gene TRBV10-1; no clear D gene. Trimming left V 3 bases short and J 2 bases short, with 7 bases between. Germline V CDR1 and CDR2: WNHNN, SYGVQD (reference sequence). This CDR3 comprises 13 residues.

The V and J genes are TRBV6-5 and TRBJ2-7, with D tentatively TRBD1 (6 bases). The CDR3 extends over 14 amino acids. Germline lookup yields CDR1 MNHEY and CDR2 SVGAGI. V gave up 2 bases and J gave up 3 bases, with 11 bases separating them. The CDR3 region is CASSYQGPDYEQYF. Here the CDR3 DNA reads TGTGCCAGCAGTTACCAGGGGCCGGACTACGAGCAGTACTTC.

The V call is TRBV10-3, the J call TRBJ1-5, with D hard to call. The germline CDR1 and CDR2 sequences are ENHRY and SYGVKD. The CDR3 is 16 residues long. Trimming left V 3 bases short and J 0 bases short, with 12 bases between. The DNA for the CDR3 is TGTGCCATCAGTGAATTATCAGTTAATAGCAATCAGCCCCAGCATTTT. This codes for CAISELSVNSNQPQHF.

CDR3 sequence reads: CASSIRGGGYTF. DNA for the CDR3: TGTGCCAGTAGTATCCGAGGGGGTGGCTACACCTTC. This sequence joins TRBV19 and TRBJ1-2, with a possible D match to TRBD1 (6 bases). Germline CDR1 and CDR2: LNHDA and SQIVND (reference sequence). The V end was cut by 3 bases, the J end by 7 bases, with 9 bases between. The CDR3 length is 12 residues.

CDR3 loop: CASRGGQLLQETQYF. The CDR3 DNA follows: TGTGCCAGCAGGGGGGGACAGCTCCTCCAAGAGACCCAGTACTTC. The chain links TRBV5-4 to TRBJ2-5; weak D call: TRBD1 (7 bases). Germline CDR1 is SGHNT and CDR2 is YYREEE (reference sequence). Trimming shortened V by 5 bases and J by 1 base, and 15 bases separated the two germline ends. This CDR3 spans 15 amino acids.

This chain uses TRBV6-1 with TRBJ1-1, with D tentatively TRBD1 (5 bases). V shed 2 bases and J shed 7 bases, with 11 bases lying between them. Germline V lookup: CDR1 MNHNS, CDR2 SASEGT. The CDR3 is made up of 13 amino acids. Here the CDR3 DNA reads TGTGCCAGCAGTGAATGGAGGGGAGGTGAAGCTTTCTTT. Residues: CASSEWRGGEAFF.

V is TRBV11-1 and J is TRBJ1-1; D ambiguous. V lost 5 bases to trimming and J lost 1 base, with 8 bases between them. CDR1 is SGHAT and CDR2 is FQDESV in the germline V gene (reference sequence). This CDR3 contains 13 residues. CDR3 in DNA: TGTGCCAGCAGCGGGCAATGGAACACTGAAGCTTTCTTT. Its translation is CASSGQWNTEAFF.

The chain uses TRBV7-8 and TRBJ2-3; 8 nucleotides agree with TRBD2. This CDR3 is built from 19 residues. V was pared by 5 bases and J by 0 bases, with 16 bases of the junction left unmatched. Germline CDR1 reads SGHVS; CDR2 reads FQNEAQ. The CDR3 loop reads CASSVESASGYSSTDTQYF. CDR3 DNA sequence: TGTGCCAGCAGCGTGGAGTCGGCTAGCGGGTACTCTAGCACAGATACGCAGTATTTT.

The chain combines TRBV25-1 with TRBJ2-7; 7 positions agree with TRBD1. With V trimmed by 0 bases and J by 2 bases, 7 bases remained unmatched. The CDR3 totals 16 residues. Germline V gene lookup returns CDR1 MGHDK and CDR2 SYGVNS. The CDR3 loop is CASSEYVTGQTYEQYF. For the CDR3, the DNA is TGTGCCAGCAGTGAATATGTCACGGGACAGACCTACGAGCAGTACTTC.

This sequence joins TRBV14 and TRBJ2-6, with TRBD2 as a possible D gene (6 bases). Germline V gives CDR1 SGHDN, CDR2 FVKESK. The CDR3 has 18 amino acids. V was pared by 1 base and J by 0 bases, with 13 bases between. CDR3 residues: CASSQGGAAPSGANVLTF. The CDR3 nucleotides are TGTGCCAGCAGCCAAGGCGGGGCAGCCCCCTCTGGGGCCAACGTCCTGACTTTC.

The CDR3, as DNA: TGTGCCAGCAGCTCAAAGTTCCAGGGGTACCAAGAGACCCAGTACTTC. Translated, it gives CASSSKFQGYQETQYF. The gene calls are TRBV5-4 and TRBJ2-5, with a possible D match to TRBD1 (6 bases). Germline CDR1 is SGHNT and CDR2 is YYREEE (reference sequence). The CDR3 contains 16 residues. Trimming removed 3 bases at V and 0 bases at J, with 15 bases between.